These T cell receptor beta chains were read from a single sample in a study of T-cell memory formation after mild COVID-19. Each CDR3 protein gets one entry after TCRdb re-called the 5' RACE reads with MiXCR. The repertoire holds under 250,000 distinct CDR3 sequences, with 27% as singletons. Material: PBMCs or a T cell subset sorted from them (not recorded which). Receptor source: an adult woman who had mild COVID-19 (a few samples of this study predate the infection). Cell type and time point are not known. Each CDR3 is given with its conserved first and last residue. Size values are once, few and many counts, or a class for expanded clones, and some rows have none.

>TRBJ1-3|TRBV27|NA
CASGSGPDPGNTIYF
>TRBJ1-1|TRBV2|few
CASRRDKYTEAFF
>TRBJ2-7|TRBV6-1|NA
CASMGTGIYEQYF
>TRBJ2-1|TRBV5-1|NA
CASSLDGRLRGENNEQFF
>TRBJ2-5|TRBV12-3/TRBV12-4|few
CASSRSGSDETQYF
>TRBJ2-5|TRBV7-8|few
CASSLAGGVQETQYF
>TRBJ2-7|TRBV9|few
CASSAAGTDSSYEQYF
>TRBJ1-6|TRBV20-1|NA
CSARVAPSSYNSPLHF
>TRBJ2-4|TRBV6-1|NA
CASSLGLAGVNIQYF
>TRBJ2-2|TRBV7-2|few
CASSSRGYGELFF
>TRBJ2-1|TRBV13|NA
CASSFRRNNEQFF
>TRBJ1-1|TRBV20-1|NA
CSASRNTEAFF
>TRBJ2-3|TRBV12-3/TRBV12-4|few
CASSPSDILDTQYF
>TRBJ2-1|TRBV20-1|NA
CSAREVGTTNEQFF
>TRBJ2-7|TRBV4-1|NA
CASSQESSGGAWEQYF
>TRBJ2-7|TRBV4-3|NA
CASSQDPAKGGQEQYF
>TRBJ1-2|TRBV29-1|few
CSVVPPTGFNTF
>TRBJ2-7|TRBV3-1|NA
CASSHRGAYEQYF
>TRBJ2-4|TRBV6-2/TRBV6-3|NA
CASSYSRGGLDIQYF
>TRBJ2-2|TRBV7-6|few
CASSHTGYRTGELFF
>TRBJ2-7|TRBV12-3/TRBV12-4|NA
CASSLMAAYEQYF
>TRBJ2-5|TRBV6-5|NA
CASSYPTRETQYF